These 31 T cell receptor beta chains share one sample of origin, sequenced in a study of PD-1 and CTLA-4 blockade in melanoma. The table came from immunoSEQ multiplex PCR; TCRdb's copy has only in-frame clones and leaves some out. This repertoire shows around 31,000 clones, around 90% found once; its top ten account for roughly 6%. The material was CD8+ T cells from peripheral blood, obtained from a patient given anti-PD-1 treatment. The receptors derive from a human donor with melanoma.

This clone appeared once. V gene TRBV5-6 combines with J gene TRBJ2-7, with 8 positions matching TRBD1. V shed 0 bases, J shed 5 bases, and the junction held 4 bases outside the gene matches. CDR3 size: 14 residues. CDR1 and CDR2 (germline): SGHDT, YYEEEE. In DNA form, the CDR3 reads TGTGCCAGCAGCTTGGATCGGACAGGGCACGAGCAGTACTTC. Protein sequence: CASSLDRTGHEQYF. Full variable domain (remainder filled in from reference TRBV5-6 and TRBJ2-7): DAGVTQSPTHLIKTRGQQVTLRCSPKSGHDTVSWYQQALGQGPQFIFQYYEEEERQRGNFPDRFSGHQFPNYSSELNVNALLLGDSALYLCASSLDRTGHEQYFGPGTRLTVT.

The V gene is TRBV6-4, the J gene TRBJ2-1, with 8 bases that match TRBD2. From germline, CDR1 is MRHNA and CDR2 SNTAGT. V lost 0 bases and J lost 13; bases outside the gene matches: 5. The CDR3 totals 13 residues. The CDR3 DNA follows: TGTGCCAGCAGTGACTCTGTAGCGGGGAACCAGTTCTTC. This gives the protein CASSDSVAGNQFF.

This clone was seen just once. The chain links TRBV21-1 to TRBJ1-2. TRBV21-1 is labeled a pseudogene. The CDR3 is made up of 11 amino acids. The CDR3 reads CASIPGRGRTF. The CDR3 bases are TGTGCCAGCATTCCTGGGAGGGGCAGAACCTTC.

This clone was seen once. The chain couples TRBV28 to TRBJ1-6; 9 bases are shared with TRBD1. CDR1 and CDR2 from the germline V gene are MDHEN and SYDVKM. The CDR3 has 14 residues. After removal of 7 bases from V and 5 bases from J, the junction contained 3 bases not matched to a gene. For the CDR3, the DNA is TGTGCCAGCACCTGGACAGGGGATAATTCACCCCTCCACTTT. This encodes CASTWTGDNSPLHF.

This chain joins TRBV2 and TRBJ2-7; 7 nucleotides line up with TRBD2. V trimming: 9 bases; J trimming: 5 bases; junction bases outside the gene matches: 10. Germline V lookup: CDR1 SNHLY, CDR2 FYNNEI. The CDR3 contains 13 residues. CDR3 nucleotide sequence: TGTGCCAGTCGACTAGCTGTCACCCACGAGCAGTACTTC. It specifies CASRLAVTHEQYF.

The genes are TRBV6-4 and TRBJ2-3; 8 nucleotides match TRBD2. This CDR3 is built from 14 residues. Looked up from germline, CDR1 is MRHNA and CDR2 is SNTAGT. V lost 6 bases, J lost 0 bases, and 2 bases stayed unmatched. This CDR3 reads CASSGGASTDTQYF. The CDR3 coding sequence is TGTGCCAGCAGCGGGGGGGCTAGCACAGATACGCAGTATTTT.

The rearrangement uses TRBV28 and TRBJ1-5; maybe TRBD1 (6 bases). From germline, CDR1 is MDHEN and CDR2 SYDVKM. V was cut by 10 bases and J by 2 bases, with 12 bases left in between. The CDR3 runs to 13 residues. CDR3 in amino acids: CAISTGGNQPQHF. CDR3 in DNA: TGTGCCATCTCGACAGGAGGCAATCAGCCCCAGCATTTT.

The chain recombines TRBV19 with TRBJ1-1; 8 bases are a match to TRBD1. This CDR3 comprises 16 residues. The J segment lost 1 base and the V segment lost 4 bases, leaving 8 bases of the junction unmatched. Germline-derived CDR1 and CDR2 are LNHDA and SQIVND (reference sequence). The CDR3 region has the DNA TGTGCCAGTAGTACGTCCCATCAGGGGGCGAACACTGAAGCTTTCTTT. It translates to CASSTSHQGANTEAFF.

This chain uses TRBV5-1 with TRBJ2-5; 7 bases are shared with TRBD1. The junction had 8 bases not matched to a gene; V was cut back by 4 bases and J by 5 bases. This CDR3 comprises 14 residues. Per the germline V gene, CDR1 is SGHRS and CDR2 is YFSETQ. The CDR3 DNA is TGCGCCAGCAGCCCGGGACAGACCGTTGAGACCCAGTACTTC. This sequence encodes CASSPGQTVETQYF.

The V call is TRBV27, the J call TRBJ2-3; tentatively, D is TRBD1 or TRBD2 (5 bases each). The CDR3 sequence is 15 residues long. V lost 3 bases to trimming and J lost 2 bases, with 12 bases between them. Per the germline V gene, CDR1 is MNHEY and CDR2 is SMNVEV (reference sequence). For the CDR3, the DNA is TGTGCCAGCAGTTTGGGGACGGGGCACACAGATACGCAGTATTTT. This codes for CASSLGTGHTDTQYF.

This clone was seen only once. The rearrangement uses TRBV30 and TRBJ2-3, with 9 bases identical to TRBD2. After removal of 3 bases from V and 2 bases from J, the junction contained 9 bases not matched to a gene. This CDR3 has 16 residues. Germline CDR1 GTSNPN, CDR2 SVGIG (reference sequence). CDR3: CAWSSGTSIFTDTQYF. The CDR3 DNA is TGTGCCTGGAGCTCCGGGACTAGCATCTTCACAGATACGCAGTATTTT.

The V gene is TRBV28, the J gene TRBJ2-5; 7 bases agree with TRBD1. V shed 1 base, J shed 5 bases, and the junction held 7 bases outside the gene matches. The germline CDR1 and CDR2 sequences are MDHEN and SYDVKM. The CDR3 is 15 residues long. The CDR3 spells CASSLSKGARETQYF. The CDR3 region has the DNA TGTGCCAGCAGTTTATCGAAGGGGGCGAGGGAGACCCAGTACTTC.

This clone was seen a handful of times. The rearrangement joins TRBV3-1 (or the pseudogene TRBV3-2) to TRBJ1-6; D is uncertain. The CDR3 sequence is 15 residues long. V shed 1 base and J shed 4 bases, with 8 bases lying between them. The germline gives CDR1 LGHDT, CDR2 YNNKEL (reference sequence). The CDR3 DNA is TGTGCCAGCAGCCAAGGAGAGACGTATAATTCACCCCTCCACTTT. This encodes CASSQGETYNSPLHF.

This chain connects TRBV7-9 to TRBJ1-2; D call uncertain. This CDR3 contains 13 residues. Germline CDR1 and CDR2: SEHNR and FQNEAQ (reference sequence). Trimming removed 1 base from V and 2 bases from J, with 5 bases in between. The CDR3 reads CASSLEANYGYTF. In DNA form, the CDR3 reads TGTGCCAGCAGCTTAGAGGCAAACTATGGCTACACCTTC. Full variable domain (outside the CDR3, taken from reference TRBV7-9 and TRBJ1-2): DTGVSQNPRHKITKRGQNVTFRCDPISEHNRLYWYRQTLGQGPEFLTYFQNEAQLEKSRLLSDRFSAERPKGSFSTLEIQRTEQGDSAMYLCASSLEANYGYTFGSGTRLTVV.

The J gene is TRBJ1-1, the V gene TRBV7-6, with TRBD1 identical over 9 bases. CDR1 and CDR2 (germline): SGHVS, FNYEAQ. The CDR3 runs 14 residues. Germline trimming cut 1 base from V and 5 bases from J; bases unmatched to any gene: 2. In DNA, the CDR3 is TGTGCCAGCAGCTTAGGCGGACAGGGGACTGAAGCTTTCTTT. Its translation: CASSLGGQGTEAFF.

The chain uses TRBV5-6 and TRBJ2-1; D possibly corresponds to TRBD2 (7 bases). The CDR3 has 16 amino acids. CDR1 is SGHDT, CDR2 YYEEEE, per germline. The V end lost 7 bases, the J end lost 3 bases, and 20 bases lay between the germline ends. The chain's CDR3 is CASGLGGGGYYNEQFF. CDR3 in DNA: TGTGCCAGCGGGCTCGGGGGCGGGGGATACTACAATGAGCAGTTCTTC. The variable domain in full, completed from reference TRBV5-6 and TRBJ2-1, reads DAGVTQSPTHLIKTRGQQVTLRCSPKSGHDTVSWYQQALGQGPQFIFQYYEEEERQRGNFPDRFSGHQFPNYSSELNVNALLLGDSALYLCASGLGGGGYYNEQFFGPGTRLTVL.

This clone was found once. The chain is built from TRBV30 and TRBJ2-1, with TRBD2 as a possible D gene (7 bases). The germline V gene has CDR1 GTSNPN and CDR2 SVGIG (reference sequence). This CDR3 is 12 amino acids long. Trimming shortened V by 5 bases and J by 8 bases, and 13 bases separated the two germline ends. The chain's CDR3 is CAWSRGGYEQFF. CDR3 sequence (DNA): TGTGCCTGGTCCAGGGGAGGGTATGAGCAGTTCTTC.

Note on this clone: The same CDR3 arises from other DNA sequences in this sample as well. This chain connects TRBV4-1 to TRBJ1-1; D is undetermined. The CDR3 is 14 amino acids. The V gene lost 1 base and the J gene lost 5 bases, with 11 bases spanning the gap. The germline V gene encodes CDR1 MGHRA and CDR2 YSYEKL. The CDR3 coding sequence is TGCGCCAGCAGCCAAGGCGGCGGATTAACTGAAGCTTTCTTT. This gives the protein CASSQGGGLTEAFF.

This rearrangement joins TRBV3-1 (or the pseudogene TRBV3-2) to TRBJ1-2; D is perhaps TRBD1 (5 bases). Germline-derived CDR1 and CDR2 are LGHDT and YNNKEL (reference sequence). The CDR3 loop spans 13 amino acids. V was pared by 2 bases and J by 6 bases, with 10 bases between. CDR3 amino acids: CASSQFQGDGYTF. CDR3 nucleotide sequence: TGTGCCAGCAGCCAATTCCAGGGCGATGGCTACACCTTC.

CDR3: CASSLNRDEQYF. In nucleotides, the CDR3 is TGTGCCAGCAGTTTGAACAGGGACGAGCAGTACTTC. The V call is TRBV6-2 or TRBV6-3, the J call TRBJ2-7; possibly TRBD1 for D (6 bases). V was cut by 4 bases and J by 5 bases, with 9 bases left in between. This CDR3 region has 12 residues. CDR1 MNHEY and CDR2 SVGEGT come from the germline V gene.

This sequence joins TRBV4-2 and TRBJ2-7; 10 bases match TRBD2. CDR3 length equals 13 residues. With 7 bases clipped from V and 5 bases from J, the junction kept 5 bases outside the gene matches. Germline CDR1 reads LGHNA; CDR2 reads YNFKEQ. CDR3 loop: CASTSGGADEQYF. CDR3 in DNA: TGTGCCAGCACGAGCGGGGGGGCCGACGAGCAGTACTTC.

The rearrangement links TRBV4-1 to TRBJ2-5, with D perhaps matching TRBD1 (6 bases). CDR1 and CDR2 (germline): MGHRA, YSYEKL. The V end was cut by 1 base, the J end by 1 base, with 10 bases between. The CDR3 runs to 15 residues. The CDR3 bases are TGCGCCAGCAGCCAAGGACAGGACTTCCAAGAGACCCAGTACTTC. This translates into CASSQGQDFQETQYF.

This clone was recorded only once. The chain is built from TRBV4-1 and TRBJ2-3; D is unclear. V lost 1 base and J 4 bases, leaving 6 bases between the germline ends. The germline V gene has CDR1 MGHRA and CDR2 YSYEKL. The length of the CDR3 is 13 residues. The CDR3 here is CASSQAEADTQYF. Written as DNA, the CDR3 is TGCGCCAGCAGCCAAGCAGAGGCAGATACGCAGTATTTT.

The rearrangement joins TRBV6-1 to TRBJ2-7; D remains unclear. Trimming cost V 3 bases and J 1 base, with 13 bases left between them. CDR1 MNHNS and CDR2 SASEGT come from the germline V gene. This CDR3 comprises 15 residues. The CDR3 region has the DNA TGTGCCAGCAGTGATCCGGACGGCATTTCCTACGAGCAGTACTTC. Encoded protein: CASSDPDGISYEQYF.

The chain uses TRBV28 and TRBJ1-5; D is undetermined. The CDR3 contains 15 residues. Germline lookup yields CDR1 MDHEN and CDR2 SYDVKM. The germline V and J ends were trimmed by 4 bases and 4 bases, with 14 bases remaining between them. CDR3 sequence (DNA): TGTGCCAGCAGTTACGTGGCGGGTCTGAATCAGCCCCAGCATTTT. Amino acids: CASSYVAGLNQPQHF.

The chain recombines TRBV6-1 with TRBJ1-4, with 9 bases fitting TRBD1. The V gene's germline CDR1 is MNHNS and CDR2 SASEGT. This CDR3 is 16 amino acids long. Trimming at V came to 1 base and at J to 8 bases, leaving 8 bases not matched to a gene. The CDR3 DNA follows: TGTGCCAGCAGTGAAGAACTGACAGGGGGACGGGAAAAACTGTTTTTT. It yields the protein CASSEELTGGREKLFF.

This clone was picked up one time. The chain has TRBV4-3 and TRBJ1-4, with 8 bases aligning to TRBD1. This CDR3 is 16 amino acids long. The V gene's germline CDR1 is LGHNA and CDR2 YSLEER. V shed 3 bases and J 5 bases; nucleotides not matched to a gene: 8. CDR3 nucleotide sequence: TGCGCCAGCAGCCAGGACGGGACAGGCACAAATGAAAAACTGTTTTTT. Translating gives CASSQDGTGTNEKLFF.

The V and J genes are TRBV12-3 or TRBV12-4 and TRBJ1-1; D is undetermined. The CDR3 loop spans 13 amino acids. The germline V and J ends were trimmed by 0 bases and 0 bases, with 2 bases remaining between them. For the CDR3, the DNA is TGTGCCAGCAGTTTAGCAGTGAACACTGAAGCTTTCTTT. Protein product: CASSLAVNTEAFF.

The rearrangement joins TRBV29-1 to TRBJ1-2; D not certain. Germline CDR1 is SQVTM and CDR2 is ANQGSEA. Trimming pared 7 bases from V and 6 bases from J, leaving 3 bases between. The CDR3 covers 8 residues. The CDR3 nucleotides are TGCAGCGAAGATGGCTACACCTTC. Encoded protein: CSEDGYTF. The full variable domain, in which reference TRBV29-1 and TRBJ1-2 provide the parts outside the CDR3, is SAVISQKPSRDICQRGTSLTIQCQVDSQVTMMFWYRQQPGQSLTLIATANQGSEATYESGFVIDKFPISRPNLTFSTLTVSNMSPEDSSIYLCSEDGYTFGSGTRLTVV.

This chain joins TRBV5-1 and TRBJ1-2; D call uncertain. Germline V gene lookup returns CDR1 SGHRS and CDR2 YFSETQ. This CDR3 region has 15 residues. Trimming left V 1 base short and J 3 bases short, with 13 bases between. This CDR3 reads CASSLRLGFDYGYTF. DNA of the CDR3: TGCGCCAGCAGCTTGAGGTTAGGGTTCGACTATGGCTACACCTTC.

The chain carries TRBV18 and TRBJ2-1; 8 bases are a match to TRBD2. Germline assignment: CDR1 KGHSH and CDR2 LQKENI. This CDR3 contains 18 residues. V shed 0 bases and J 0 bases; nucleotides not matched to a gene: 7. The DNA for the CDR3 is TGTGCCAGCTCACCACCGGGGGAGCGGGGGAGCTCCTACAATGAGCAGTTCTTC. Its protein product is CASSPPGERGSSYNEQFF.